This TCR beta chain was retrieved from a study of cytotoxic CD8 clonotypes in ibrutinib-treated CLL. Trimming removed 5 bases from V and 4 bases from J; junction bases left unmatched: 8. Germline V gives CDR1 SGHAT, CDR2 FQNNGV. The CDR3 sequence is 14 residues long. Sequencing was performed with immunoSEQ multiplex PCR; in TCRdb, only in-frame clones are kept and a portion is missing. The table includes some 63,000 clones, 90% detected once. Specimen: PBMCs, collected after 12 months of ibrutinib treatment. The chain carries TRBV11-2 and TRBJ2-7; 7 bases are a match to TRBD1. The receptor comes from a human donor with chronic lymphocytic leukemia. This CDR3 reads CASSAWGQIYEQYF. Here the CDR3 DNA reads TGTGCCAGCAGCGCTTGGGGACAGATTTACGAGCAGTACTTC.